This T cell receptor beta chain was captured in a study of blood T cell repertoires in COVID-19. J gave up 2 bases and V 0 bases, and 7 bases lay outside the gene matches. The germline CDR1 and CDR2 sequences are LGHNA and YSLEER. The CDR3 has 17 residues. Only in-frame clones appear in the TCRdb table, and some are missing; sequencing was by immunoSEQ multiplex PCR. The sample records approximately 120,000 clones, roughly 75% being singletons. The chain is built from TRBV4-3 and TRBJ2-1, with TRBD2 identical over 7 bases. The clonotype was recovered from a human donor in a cohort sampled during active or convalescent COVID-19. The sample consisted of peripheral blood. The CDR3 coding sequence is TGCGCCAGCAGCCAAGATGGAGCGGGGACCGCCTACAATGAGCAGTTCTTC. It translates to CASSQDGAGTAYNEQFF.